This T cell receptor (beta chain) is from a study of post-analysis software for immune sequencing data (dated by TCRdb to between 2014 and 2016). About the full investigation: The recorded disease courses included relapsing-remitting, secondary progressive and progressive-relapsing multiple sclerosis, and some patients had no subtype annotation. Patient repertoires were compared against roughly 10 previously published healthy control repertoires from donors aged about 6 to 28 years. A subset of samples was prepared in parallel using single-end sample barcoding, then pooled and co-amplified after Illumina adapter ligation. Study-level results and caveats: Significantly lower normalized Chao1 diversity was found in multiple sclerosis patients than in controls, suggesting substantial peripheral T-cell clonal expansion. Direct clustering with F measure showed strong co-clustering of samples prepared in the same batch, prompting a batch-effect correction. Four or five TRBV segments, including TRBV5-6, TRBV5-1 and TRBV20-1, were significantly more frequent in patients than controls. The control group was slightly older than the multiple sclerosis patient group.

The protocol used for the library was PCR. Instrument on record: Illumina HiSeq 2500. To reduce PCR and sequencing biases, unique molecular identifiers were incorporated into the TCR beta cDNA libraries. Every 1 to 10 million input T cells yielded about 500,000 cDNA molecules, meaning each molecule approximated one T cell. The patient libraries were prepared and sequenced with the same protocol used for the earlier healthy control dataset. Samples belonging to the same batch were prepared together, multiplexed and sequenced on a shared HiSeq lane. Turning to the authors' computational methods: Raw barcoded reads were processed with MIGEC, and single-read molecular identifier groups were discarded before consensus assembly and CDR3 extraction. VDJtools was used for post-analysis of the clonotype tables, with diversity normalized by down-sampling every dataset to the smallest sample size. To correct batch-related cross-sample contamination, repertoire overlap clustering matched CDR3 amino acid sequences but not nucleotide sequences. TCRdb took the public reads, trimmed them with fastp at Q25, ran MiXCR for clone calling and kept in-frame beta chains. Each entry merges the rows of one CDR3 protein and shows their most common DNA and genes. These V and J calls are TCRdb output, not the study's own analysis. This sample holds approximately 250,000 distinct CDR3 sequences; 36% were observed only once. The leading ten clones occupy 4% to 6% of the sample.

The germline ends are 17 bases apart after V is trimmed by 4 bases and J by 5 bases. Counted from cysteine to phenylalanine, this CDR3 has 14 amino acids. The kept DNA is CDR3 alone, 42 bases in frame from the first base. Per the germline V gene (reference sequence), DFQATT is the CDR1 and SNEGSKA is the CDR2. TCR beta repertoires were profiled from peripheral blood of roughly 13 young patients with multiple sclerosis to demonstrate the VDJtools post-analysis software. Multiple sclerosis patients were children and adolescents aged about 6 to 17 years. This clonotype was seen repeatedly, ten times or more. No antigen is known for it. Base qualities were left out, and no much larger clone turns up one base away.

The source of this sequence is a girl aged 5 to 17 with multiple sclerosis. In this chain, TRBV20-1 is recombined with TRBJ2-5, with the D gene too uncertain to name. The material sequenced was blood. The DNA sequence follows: TGCAGTGCTAATCGGTGGGATAGGCGGGAGACCCAGTACTTC. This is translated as CSANRWDRRETQYF.